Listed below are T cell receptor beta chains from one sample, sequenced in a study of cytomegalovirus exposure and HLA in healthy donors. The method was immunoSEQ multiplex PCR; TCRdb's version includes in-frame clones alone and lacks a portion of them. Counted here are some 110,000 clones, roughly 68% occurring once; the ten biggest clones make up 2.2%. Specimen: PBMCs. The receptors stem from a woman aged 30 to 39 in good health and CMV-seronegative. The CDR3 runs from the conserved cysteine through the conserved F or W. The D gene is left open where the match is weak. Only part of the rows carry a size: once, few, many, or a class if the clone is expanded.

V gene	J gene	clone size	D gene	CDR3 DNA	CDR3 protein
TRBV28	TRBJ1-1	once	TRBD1	TGTGCCAGCAGTTTAGATCGCCGGGACAGGGACGAAGCTTTCTTT	CASSLDRRDRDEAFF
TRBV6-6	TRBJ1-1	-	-	TGTGCCAGCAGTTACCTGGGGGCAAGAGACACTGAAGCTTTCTTT	CASSYLGARDTEAFF
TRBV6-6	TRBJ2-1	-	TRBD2	TGTGCCAGCAGTTACCTCGGACTAGCGGGATCCGATGAGCAGTTCTTC	CASSYLGLAGSDEQFF
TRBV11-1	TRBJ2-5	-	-	TGTGCCAGCAGATCTACCACGGAGGAGACCCAGTACTTC	CASRSTTEETQYF
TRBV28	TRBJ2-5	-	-	TGTGCCAGCAGTGTCGGGACTTCTGAGACCCAGTACTTC	CASSVGTSETQYF
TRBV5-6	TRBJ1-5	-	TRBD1	TGTGCCAGCAGCGCCGGGACAGGGGTCGTTCAGCCCCAGCATTTT	CASSAGTGVVQPQHF
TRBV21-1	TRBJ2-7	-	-	TGTGCCAGCAGCGAAACCCGGGACTCTAGCTACGAGCAGTACTTC	CASSETRDSSYEQYF
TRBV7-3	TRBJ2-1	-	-	TGTGCCAGCAGCTTCGACAGAAGCTCCTACAATGAGCAGTTCTTC	CASSFDRSSYNEQFF
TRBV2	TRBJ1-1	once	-	TGTGCCAGCAGTGAGGAACGGGAGCTGAACACTGAAGCTTTCTTT	CASSEERELNTEAFF
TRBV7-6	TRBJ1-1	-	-	TGTGCCAGCAGCTTAGGGTCCAGGGCAGACACTGAAGCTTTCTTT	CASSLGSRADTEAFF
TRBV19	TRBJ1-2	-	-	TGTGCCACCGACCAACAGGGACGGGGCTATGGCTACACCTTC	CATDQQGRGYGYTF
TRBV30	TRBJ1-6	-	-	TGTGCCTGGAAGTTAGGGGCGGGGGGCTTGAATTCACCCCTCCACTTT	CAWKLGAGGLNSPLHF
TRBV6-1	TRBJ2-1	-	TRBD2	TGTGCCATTGGAGGCGGGGGTATTTACAATGAGCAGTTCTTC	CAIGGGGIYNEQFF
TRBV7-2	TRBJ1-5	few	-	TGTGCCAGCAGCTTCGATACCGGTCCCCAGCATTTT	CASSFDTGPQHF
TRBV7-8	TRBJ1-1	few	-	TGTGCCAGCAGCTTAGTATACACTGAAGCTTTCTTT	CASSLVYTEAFF
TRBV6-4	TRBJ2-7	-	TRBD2	TGTGCCAGCAGTGACCAACTGGGGACTAGCGGGGGGAAGGGCTACGAGCAGTACTTC	CASSDQLGTSGGKGYEQYF
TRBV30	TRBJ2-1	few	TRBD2	TGTGCCTGGGGGACTAGCGGGTTTTTGGGTGAGCAGTTCTTC	CAWGTSGFLGEQFF
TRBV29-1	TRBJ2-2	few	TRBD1	TGCAGCGACATGGACAGGGGCTCTCACACCGGGGAGCTGTTTTTT	CSDMDRGSHTGELFF
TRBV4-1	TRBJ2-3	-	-	TGCGCCAGCAGCCAAGATGGCAGGGTCACAGATACGCAGTATTTT	CASSQDGRVTDTQYF
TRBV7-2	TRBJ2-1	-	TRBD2	TGTGCCAGCAGCTCGGGACTAGCGGTTTACAATGAGCAGTTCTTC	CASSSGLAVYNEQFF